This T cell receptor beta chain was profiled in a study of T cells after yellow fever vaccination. Points from the study as a whole: The secondary response was weaker, and its peak arrived faster, on day 5 versus 15. Clones from primary vaccination mostly reappeared after the booster (around 96% CD4, around 90% CD8).

Per germline, CDR1 LGHNA and CDR2 YSLEER. CDR3 length equals 18 residues. V was shortened by 2 bases and J by 0 bases, with 18 bases between the two germline ends. In its sample, this clonotype was seen a few times. Antigen: not known. Template switching with 5'RACE generated the TCR cDNA and added a universal primer site and UMIs. TCRdb reprocessed the 5' RACE reads via MiXCR and lists one record per CDR3 protein. The sample holds about 210,000 distinct CDR3 sequences, roughly 3.3% seen once. This TCR was recovered from a man aged 18 to 29 who received the YFV17D yellow fever vaccine. The chain uses TRBV4-3 and TRBJ2-3; no clear D gene. The sequences come from CD4+ T cells sorted from PBMCs, collected 10 days after the yellow fever booster vaccination. The CDR3 loop reads CASSQRAVSPESTDTQYF. The CDR3 DNA follows: TGCGCCAGCAGCCAACGGGCAGTTTCCCCAGAAAGCACAGATACGCAGTATTTT.